This TCR beta chain was recovered during a study of T cell responses to AZD1222 COVID-19 vaccine. Overall study results and limits: Clonal diversity was possibly underestimated, and the donors were mostly white British, with more females.

This CDR3 region has 15 residues. Trimming cost V 5 bases and J 6 bases, with 20 bases left between them. Germline V gives CDR1 SGHTA, CDR2 FQGNSA. This clone was recorded only once. Its antigen is still unknown. Profiled with immunoSEQ multiplex PCR; TCRdb holds only in-frame clones, not every one. This table has around 100,000 clones, about nine tenths appearing once. Source: peripheral blood, taken 28 days after the second AZD1222 dose. The sequence came from an adult who received the AZD1222 COVID-19 vaccine. V and J are TRBV7-2 and TRBJ2-7, with D possibly being TRBD1 (6 bases). The CDR3 loop is CASSISVGGVVEQYF. In DNA, the CDR3 is TGTGCCAGCAGCATAAGTGTTGGGGGCGTTGTCGAGCAGTACTTC.